A selection of T cell receptor beta chains follows, all from one sample in a study of T cell repertoires in cytomegalovirus infection. TCRdb reprocessed the reads via MiXCR and lists one record per CDR3 protein. The sample has 250,000 or so distinct CDR3 sequences; more than 15% are singletons. Source material: CD8+ T cells from PBMCs. These receptors were collected from a human donor in good health (CMV status not recorded). Some clones in this sample may be carry-over from other donors' samples. The CDR3 runs from the conserved cysteine through the conserved F or W. Fields, in order: V gene, D gene, J gene, clone size, CDR3 protein, CDR3 DNA. A D gene is named only where the DNA matches it firmly. A clone size is listed for some rows: how often the clone was seen (once, few, many), or a class if it is expanded.

v_call: TRBV28; d_call: TRBD1; j_call: TRBJ1-5; clone_size: .; cdr3_aa: CASSLLTGGSQPQHF; cdr3_nt: TGTGCCAGCAGTTTGTTGACAGGGGGCAGTCAGCCCCAGCATTTT
v_call: TRBV7-6; d_call: TRBD2; j_call: TRBJ2-5; clone_size: few; cdr3_aa: CASSFLKDSGEGQQETQYF; cdr3_nt: TGTGCCAGCAGCTTTCTGAAAGACAGCGGGGAGGGCCAACAAGAGACCCAGTACTTC
v_call: TRBV4-1; d_call: TRBD2; j_call: TRBJ2-2; clone_size: .; cdr3_aa: CASSQDGQLAVNTGELFF; cdr3_nt: TGCGCCAGCAGCCAAGATGGTCAACTAGCGGTGAACACCGGGGAGCTGTTTTTT
v_call: TRBV20-1; d_call: .; j_call: TRBJ2-5; clone_size: once; cdr3_aa: CSTYRVGHQETQYF; cdr3_nt: TGCAGTACGTACAGGGTAGGACATCAAGAGACCCAGTACTTC
v_call: TRBV7-2; d_call: .; j_call: TRBJ2-6; clone_size: many; cdr3_aa: CASSSRGSGANVLTF; cdr3_nt: TGTGCCAGCAGCTCCCGCGGTTCTGGGGCCAACGTCCTGACTTTC
v_call: TRBV29-1; d_call: .; j_call: TRBJ2-7; clone_size: .; cdr3_aa: CSVVTGSYEQYF; cdr3_nt: TGCAGCGTTGTTACGGGTTCCTACGAGCAGTACTTC
v_call: TRBV7-8; d_call: .; j_call: TRBJ2-7; clone_size: .; cdr3_aa: CASGGGTGLDEQYF; cdr3_nt: TGTGCCAGCGGCGGGGGGACAGGGCTGGACGAGCAGTACTTC
v_call: TRBV19; d_call: .; j_call: TRBJ1-2; clone_size: few; cdr3_aa: CASSIVAGAGRGDYGYTF; cdr3_nt: TGTGCCAGTAGTATAGTGGCGGGAGCAGGCCGTGGAGACTATGGCTACACCTTC
v_call: TRBV7-8; d_call: .; j_call: TRBJ2-3; clone_size: many; cdr3_aa: CASSSTGYPDTQYF; cdr3_nt: TGTGCCAGCAGCTCAACGGGATACCCAGATACGCAGTATTTT
v_call: TRBV6-6; d_call: .; j_call: TRBJ2-7; clone_size: .; cdr3_aa: CASSYGPSGEQYF; cdr3_nt: TGTGCCAGCAGTTACGGGCCGTCGGGCGAGCAGTACTTC
v_call: TRBV12-3/TRBV12-4; d_call: .; j_call: TRBJ2-1; clone_size: .; cdr3_aa: CASSSPHLGLLSGSYNEQFF; cdr3_nt: TGTGCCAGCAGCTCACCCCACCTGGGCCTGCTTTCAGGCTCCTACAATGAGCAGTTCTTC
v_call: TRBV4-1; d_call: .; j_call: TRBJ1-1; clone_size: few; cdr3_aa: CASSQVFDRNTEAFF; cdr3_nt: TGCGCCAGCAGCCAAGTATTTGACAGGAACACTGAAGCTTTCTTT
v_call: TRBV7-2; d_call: .; j_call: TRBJ1-5; clone_size: many; cdr3_aa: CASSLDSGDQPQHF; cdr3_nt: TGTGCCAGCAGCTTAGATTCAGGGGATCAGCCCCAGCATTTT
v_call: TRBV7-3; d_call: TRBD2; j_call: TRBJ2-1; clone_size: few; cdr3_aa: CASSSGLSPYNEQFF; cdr3_nt: TGTGCCAGCAGCTCGGGACTAAGCCCCTACAATGAGCAGTTCTTC
v_call: TRBV19; d_call: .; j_call: TRBJ2-6; clone_size: .; cdr3_aa: CASTENSGANVLTF; cdr3_nt: TGTGCCAGTACGGAAAACTCTGGGGCCAACGTCCTGACTTTC
v_call: TRBV6-2/TRBV6-3; d_call: .; j_call: TRBJ2-2; clone_size: many; cdr3_aa: CASSYAPTGRGLWTGELFF; cdr3_nt: TGTGCCAGCAGTTACGCCCCGACAGGCCGGGGCCTATGGACCGGGGAGCTGTTTTTT
v_call: TRBV6-2/TRBV6-3; d_call: TRBD2; j_call: TRBJ2-7; clone_size: .; cdr3_aa: CASSPRGGGVHEQYF; cdr3_nt: TGTGCCAGCAGTCCACGCGGGGGGGGAGTACACGAGCAGTACTTC
v_call: TRBV7-6; d_call: .; j_call: TRBJ2-3; clone_size: many; cdr3_aa: CASSFTGDGTDTQYF; cdr3_nt: TGTGCCAGCAGCTTTACGGGGGACGGCACAGATACGCAGTATTTT
v_call: TRBV6-6; d_call: TRBD1; j_call: TRBJ2-1; clone_size: .; cdr3_aa: CASSYLAQGYEQFF; cdr3_nt: TGTGCCAGCAGTTATTTGGCACAGGGGTATGAGCAGTTCTTC
v_call: TRBV20-1; d_call: .; j_call: TRBJ1-1; clone_size: once; cdr3_aa: CSARDWGLNTEAFF; cdr3_nt: TGCAGTGCTAGAGATTGGGGACTTAACACTGAAGCTTTCTTT
v_call: TRBV19; d_call: TRBD1; j_call: TRBJ2-5; clone_size: many; cdr3_aa: CASSVRQGGQETQYF; cdr3_nt: TGTGCCAGTAGTGTAAGACAGGGTGGCCAAGAGACCCAGTACTTC
v_call: TRBV27; d_call: .; j_call: TRBJ2-7; clone_size: .; cdr3_aa: CASSSSGDEQYF; cdr3_nt: TGTGCCAGCAGTTCCTCAGGGGACGAGCAGTACTTC
v_call: TRBV15; d_call: .; j_call: TRBJ2-2; clone_size: .; cdr3_aa: CATSRDRVAGELFF; cdr3_nt: TGTGCCACCAGCAGGGACCGGGTGGCCGGGGAGCTGTTTTTT
v_call: TRBV9; d_call: .; j_call: TRBJ1-2; clone_size: .; cdr3_aa: CASSVASEEYGYTF; cdr3_nt: TGTGCCAGCAGCGTAGCCTCGGAGGAGTATGGCTACACCTTC
v_call: TRBV2; d_call: .; j_call: TRBJ1-1; clone_size: few; cdr3_aa: CASSGSRQRMNTEAFF; cdr3_nt: TGTGCCAGCAGTGGATCACGTCAACGTATGAACACTGAAGCTTTCTTT
v_call: TRBV12-3/TRBV12-4; d_call: TRBD1; j_call: TRBJ1-1; clone_size: .; cdr3_aa: CASSITGVLTEAFF; cdr3_nt: TGTGCCAGCAGTATAACAGGGGTTCTCACTGAAGCTTTCTTT
v_call: TRBV29-1; d_call: TRBD1; j_call: TRBJ2-3; clone_size: .; cdr3_aa: CSVGQGTDTQYF; cdr3_nt: TGCAGCGTTGGACAGGGAACAGATACGCAGTATTTT
v_call: TRBV6-6; d_call: .; j_call: TRBJ1-6; clone_size: many; cdr3_aa: CASSYSISPLHF; cdr3_nt: TGTGCCAGCAGTTACTCGATTTCACCCCTCCACTTT
v_call: TRBV11-2; d_call: TRBD2; j_call: TRBJ2-1; clone_size: many; cdr3_aa: CASSPGLVRSRFF; cdr3_nt: TGTGCCAGCAGCCCAGGACTAGTGAGGAGTCGGTTCTTC
v_call: TRBV20-1; d_call: TRBD1; j_call: TRBJ2-3; clone_size: .; cdr3_aa: CSAPSLGQGSLTDTQYF; cdr3_nt: TGCAGTGCTCCCAGTTTGGGACAGGGCAGCCTCACAGATACGCAGTATTTT
v_call: TRBV28; d_call: .; j_call: TRBJ1-1; clone_size: many; cdr3_aa: CASSLYAENTEAFF; cdr3_nt: TGTGCCAGCAGTTTGTATGCAGAGAACACTGAAGCTTTCTTT
v_call: TRBV12-3/TRBV12-4; d_call: TRBD1; j_call: TRBJ1-1; clone_size: few; cdr3_aa: CASRVQGANTEAFF; cdr3_nt: TGTGCCAGCAGGGTCCAGGGGGCAAACACTGAAGCTTTCTTT
v_call: TRBV29-1; d_call: .; j_call: TRBJ2-2; clone_size: .; cdr3_aa: CSVEPGDTGELFF; cdr3_nt: TGCAGCGTTGAGCCCGGGGACACCGGGGAGCTGTTTTTT
v_call: TRBV6-6; d_call: .; j_call: TRBJ2-7; clone_size: .; cdr3_aa: CASSYGQLYEQYF; cdr3_nt: TGTGCCAGCAGTTATGGACAGCTCTACGAGCAGTACTTC
v_call: TRBV27; d_call: TRBD1; j_call: TRBJ1-2; clone_size: many; cdr3_aa: CASRSGQGLGYTF; cdr3_nt: TGTGCCAGCAGATCGGGACAGGGTCTTGGCTACACCTTC
v_call: TRBV28; d_call: TRBD1; j_call: TRBJ2-7; clone_size: .; cdr3_aa: CASREDRDVDEQYF; cdr3_nt: TGTGCCAGCAGAGAAGACAGGGACGTCGACGAGCAGTACTTC
v_call: TRBV7-8; d_call: .; j_call: TRBJ2-1; clone_size: many; cdr3_aa: CASSFEQGINNEQFF; cdr3_nt: TGTGCCAGCAGCTTCGAGCAGGGGATTAACAATGAGCAGTTCTTC
v_call: TRBV5-4; d_call: .; j_call: TRBJ1-1; clone_size: many; cdr3_aa: CASSFGGRPEAFF; cdr3_nt: TGTGCCAGCAGCTTCGGGGGCCGCCCTGAAGCTTTCTTT
v_call: TRBV6-6; d_call: .; j_call: TRBJ1-1; clone_size: many; cdr3_aa: CASSYSRVKGVNTEAFF; cdr3_nt: TGTGCCAGCAGTTACTCGCGGGTCAAAGGGGTTAACACTGAAGCTTTCTTT
v_call: TRBV7-6; d_call: .; j_call: TRBJ2-7; clone_size: many; cdr3_aa: CASSLESASSYEQYF; cdr3_nt: TGTGCCAGCAGCTTAGAAAGTGCTTCCTCCTACGAGCAGTACTTC
v_call: TRBV7-9; d_call: .; j_call: TRBJ1-1; clone_size: many; cdr3_aa: CASSLPKITSWNTEAFF; cdr3_nt: TGTGCCAGCAGCTTGCCCAAAATCACGTCGTGGAACACTGAAGCTTTCTTT